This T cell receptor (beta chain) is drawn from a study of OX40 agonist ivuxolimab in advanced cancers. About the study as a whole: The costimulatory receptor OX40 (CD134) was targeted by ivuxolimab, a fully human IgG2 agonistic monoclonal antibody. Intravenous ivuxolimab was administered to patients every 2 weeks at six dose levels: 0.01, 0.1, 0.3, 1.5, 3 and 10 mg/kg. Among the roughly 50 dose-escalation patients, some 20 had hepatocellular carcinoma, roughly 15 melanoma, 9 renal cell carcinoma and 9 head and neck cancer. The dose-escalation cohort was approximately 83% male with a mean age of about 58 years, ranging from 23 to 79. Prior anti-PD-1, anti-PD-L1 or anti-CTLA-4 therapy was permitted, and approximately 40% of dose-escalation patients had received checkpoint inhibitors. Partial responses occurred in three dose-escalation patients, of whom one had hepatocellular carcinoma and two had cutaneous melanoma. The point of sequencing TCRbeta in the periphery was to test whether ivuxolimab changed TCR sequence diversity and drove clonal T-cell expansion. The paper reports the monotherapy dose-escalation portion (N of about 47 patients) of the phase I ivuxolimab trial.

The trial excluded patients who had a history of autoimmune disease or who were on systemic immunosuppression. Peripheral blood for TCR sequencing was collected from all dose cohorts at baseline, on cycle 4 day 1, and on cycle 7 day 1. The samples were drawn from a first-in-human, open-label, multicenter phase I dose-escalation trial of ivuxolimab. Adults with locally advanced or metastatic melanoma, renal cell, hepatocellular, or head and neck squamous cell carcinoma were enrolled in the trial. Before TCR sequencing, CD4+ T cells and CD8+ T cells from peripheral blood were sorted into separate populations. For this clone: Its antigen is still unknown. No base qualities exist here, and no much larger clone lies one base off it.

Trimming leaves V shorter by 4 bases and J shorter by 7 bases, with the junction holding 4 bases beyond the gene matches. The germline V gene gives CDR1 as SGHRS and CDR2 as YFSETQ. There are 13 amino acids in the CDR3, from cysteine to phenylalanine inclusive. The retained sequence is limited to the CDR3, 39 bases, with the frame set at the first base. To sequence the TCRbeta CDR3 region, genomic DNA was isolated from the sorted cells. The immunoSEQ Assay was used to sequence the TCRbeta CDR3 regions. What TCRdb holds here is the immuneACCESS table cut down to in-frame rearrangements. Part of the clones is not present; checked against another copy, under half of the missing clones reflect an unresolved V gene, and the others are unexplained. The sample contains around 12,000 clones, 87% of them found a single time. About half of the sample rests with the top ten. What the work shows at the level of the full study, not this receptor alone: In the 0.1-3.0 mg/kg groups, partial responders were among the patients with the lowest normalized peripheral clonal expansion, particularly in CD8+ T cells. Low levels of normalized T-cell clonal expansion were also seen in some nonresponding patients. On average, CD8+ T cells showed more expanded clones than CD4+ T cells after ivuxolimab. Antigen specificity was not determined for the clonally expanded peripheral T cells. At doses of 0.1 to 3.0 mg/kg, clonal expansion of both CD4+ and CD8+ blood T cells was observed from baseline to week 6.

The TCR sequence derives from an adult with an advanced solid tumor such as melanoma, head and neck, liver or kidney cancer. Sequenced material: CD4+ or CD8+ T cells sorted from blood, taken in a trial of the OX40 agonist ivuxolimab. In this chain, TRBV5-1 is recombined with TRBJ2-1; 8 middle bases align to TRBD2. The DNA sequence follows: TGCGCCAGCAGCCCGGGACTAGATAATGAGCAGTTCTTC. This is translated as CASSPGLDNEQFF.